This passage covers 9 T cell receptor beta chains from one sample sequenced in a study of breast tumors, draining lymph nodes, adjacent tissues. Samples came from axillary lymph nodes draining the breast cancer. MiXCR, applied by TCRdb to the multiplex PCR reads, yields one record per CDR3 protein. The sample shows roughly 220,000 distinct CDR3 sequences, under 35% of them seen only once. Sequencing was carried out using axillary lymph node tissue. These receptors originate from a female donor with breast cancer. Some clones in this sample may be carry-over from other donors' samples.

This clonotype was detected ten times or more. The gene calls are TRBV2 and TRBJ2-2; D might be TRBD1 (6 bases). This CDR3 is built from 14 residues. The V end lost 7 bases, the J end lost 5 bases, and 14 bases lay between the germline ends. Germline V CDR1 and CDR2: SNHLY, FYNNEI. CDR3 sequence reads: CASIRTDQTGELFF. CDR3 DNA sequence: TGTGCCAGCATCAGGACAGATCAAACCGGGGAGCTGTTTTTT.

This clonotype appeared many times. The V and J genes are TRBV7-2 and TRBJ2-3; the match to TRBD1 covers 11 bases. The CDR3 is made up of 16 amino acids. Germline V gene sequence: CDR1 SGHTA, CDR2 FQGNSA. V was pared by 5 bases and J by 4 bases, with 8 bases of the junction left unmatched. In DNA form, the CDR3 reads TGTGCCAGCAGCCACGGACAGGGGGCGCTTTCAGATACGCAGTATTTT. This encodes CASSHGQGALSDTQYF.

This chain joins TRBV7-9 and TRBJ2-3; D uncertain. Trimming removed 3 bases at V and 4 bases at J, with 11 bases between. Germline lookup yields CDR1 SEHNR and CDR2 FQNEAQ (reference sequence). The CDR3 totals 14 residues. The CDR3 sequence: CASSFAFPADTQYF. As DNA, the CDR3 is TGTGCCAGCAGCTTCGCGTTCCCGGCAGATACGCAGTATTTT.

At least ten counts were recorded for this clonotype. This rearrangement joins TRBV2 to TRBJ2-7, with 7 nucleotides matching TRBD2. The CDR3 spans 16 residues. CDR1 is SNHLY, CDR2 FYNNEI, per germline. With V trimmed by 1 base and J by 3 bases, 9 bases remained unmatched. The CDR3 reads CASSEGSGLGRYEQYF. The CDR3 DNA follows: TGTGCCAGCAGTGAAGGCTCAGGACTAGGCCGCTACGAGCAGTACTTC.

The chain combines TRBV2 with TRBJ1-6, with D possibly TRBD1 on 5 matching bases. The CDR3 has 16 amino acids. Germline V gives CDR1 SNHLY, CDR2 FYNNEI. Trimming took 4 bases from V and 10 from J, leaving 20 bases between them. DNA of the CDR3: TGTGCCAGCAGTGCTGAGCCGGCAGGGAAATGGTCACCCCTCCACTTT. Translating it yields CASSAEPAGKWSPLHF.

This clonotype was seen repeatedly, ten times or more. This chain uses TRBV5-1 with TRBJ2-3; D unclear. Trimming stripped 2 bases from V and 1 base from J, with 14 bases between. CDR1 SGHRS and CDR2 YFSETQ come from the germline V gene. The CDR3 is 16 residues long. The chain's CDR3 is CASSFEATSGTDTQYF. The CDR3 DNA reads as TGCGCCAGCAGCTTTGAGGCAACATCGGGCACAGATACGCAGTATTTT.

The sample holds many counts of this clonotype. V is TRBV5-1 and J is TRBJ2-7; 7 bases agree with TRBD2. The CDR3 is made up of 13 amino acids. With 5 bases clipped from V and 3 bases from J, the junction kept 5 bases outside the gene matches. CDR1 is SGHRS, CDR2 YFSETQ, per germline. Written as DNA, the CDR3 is TGCGCCAGCAGTCGGCCGGGGGGCTACGAGCAGTACTTC. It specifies CASSRPGGYEQYF.

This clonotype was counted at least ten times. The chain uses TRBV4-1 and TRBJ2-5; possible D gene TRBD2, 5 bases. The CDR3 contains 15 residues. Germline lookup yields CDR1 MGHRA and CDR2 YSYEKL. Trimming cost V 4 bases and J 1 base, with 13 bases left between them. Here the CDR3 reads CASSPPLAIQETQYF. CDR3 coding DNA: TGCGCCAGCAGCCCCCCTCTAGCAATCCAAGAGACCCAGTACTTC.

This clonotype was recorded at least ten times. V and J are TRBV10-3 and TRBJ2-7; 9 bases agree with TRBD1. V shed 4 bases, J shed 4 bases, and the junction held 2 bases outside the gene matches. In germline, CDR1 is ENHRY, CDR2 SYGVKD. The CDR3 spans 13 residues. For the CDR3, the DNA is TGTGCCATCAGTGGACAGGGGGGATACGAGCAGTACTTC. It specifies CAISGQGGYEQYF.